This T cell receptor (beta chain) is drawn from a study of identical twins. The CDR3 runs to 16 residues. V lost 6 bases, J lost 0 bases, and 18 bases lay in between. CDR1 is DFQATT, CDR2 SNEGSKA, per germline (reference sequence). TCRdb redid the calling of the 5' RACE reads with MiXCR, one entry per CDR3 protein. The sample consists of some 710,000 distinct CDR3 sequences, less than 7% of them appearing once. A remark on this clonotype: Its antigen remains unknown.

The study's findings and limits: Rather than following the same donors, the conclusions depended on cross-sectional statistical analysis. For monozygotic twins, models underestimated out-of-frame TCR alpha sharing. For cord blood, abundant beta clonotypes had fewer insertions, unlike memory repertoires, which showed none. Twin-shared out-of-frame alpha sequences were enriched for low generation probability.

The TCR comes from a man aged 18 to 29 in good health. Sequences were obtained from naive T cells sorted from blood. J is TRBJ1-3 and V is TRBV20-1; perhaps TRBD1 as D (6 bases). DNA for the CDR3: TGCAGTGCGCTACTGACAGGCCAGAGCTCTGGAAACACCATATATTTT. Amino acid sequence: CSALLTGQSSGNTIYF.